Listed here are 32 T cell receptor beta chains from one sample, sequenced in a study of CD8+ T cells in alopecia areata. As to treatment: oral pan-JAK inhibitor, 5-10 mg twice daily. Sequencing used cDNA as its template, made by extracting RNA and reverse transcribing it. Generated by immunoSEQ multiplex PCR, the TCRdb table keeps only in-frame clones and is missing some. The sample has approximately 200,000 clones; roughly 64% are singletons. Here the sequenced sample was CD4+ T cells sorted from blood, taken at week 24, from a patient treated with tofacitinib. These receptors were collected from a human donor with alopecia areata.

The rearrangement uses TRBV30 and TRBJ1-5; tentatively, D is TRBD1 (5 bases). V dropped 5 bases and J dropped 7 bases, with 15 bases sitting between them. CDR1 is GTSNPN and CDR2 is SVGIG in the germline V gene (reference sequence). The CDR3 covers 13 residues. For the CDR3, the DNA is TGTGCCTGGGCCCCGGGGGTGTGGCAGCCCCAGCATTTT. It codes for CAWAPGVWQPQHF.

The chain has TRBV25-1 and TRBJ2-3; 7 positions agree with TRBD2. This CDR3 spans 15 amino acids. The trim removed 5 bases at V and 6 bases at J, leaving 11 bases unmatched. CDR1 and CDR2 from the germline V gene are MGHDK and SYGVNS. Written as DNA, the CDR3 is TGTGCCAGCAGTTCCGGGGGAGGGCCATCGGATACGCAGTATTTT. Translated: CASSSGGGPSDTQYF.

The CDR3 region is CASSRSGGSTDTQYF. In DNA, the CDR3 is TGTGCCAGCTCACGTAGCGGCGGGAGCACAGATACGCAGTATTTT. The V call is TRBV18, the J call TRBJ2-3; a weak D match, TRBD2 (6 bases). This CDR3 has 15 residues. Trimming removed 4 bases at V and 0 bases at J, with 11 bases between. CDR1 KGHSH and CDR2 LQKENI come from the germline V gene.

V usage is TRBV5-1 and J usage is TRBJ2-1, with 11 nucleotides matching TRBD2. The CDR3 contains 18 residues. Per the germline V gene, CDR1 is SGHRS and CDR2 is YFSETQ. Losses at the gene ends were 1 base for V and 0 bases for J; bases not matched to a gene: 6. The CDR3 loop is CASSLPLAGGSSYNEQFF. The CDR3 DNA sequence: TGCGCCAGCAGCTTGCCGCTAGCGGGGGGTAGCTCCTACAATGAGCAGTTCTTC. Full variable domain (outside the CDR3, taken from reference TRBV5-1 and TRBJ2-1): KAGVTQTPRYLIKTRGQQVTLSCSPISGHRSVSWYQQTPGQGLQFLFEYFSETQRNKGNFPGRFSGRQFSNSRSEMNVSTLELGDSALYLCASSLPLAGGSSYNEQFFGPGTRLTVL.

V is TRBV27 and J is TRBJ2-5; a possible D gene is TRBD1 (6 bases). Germline loops: CDR1 MNHEY, CDR2 SMNVEV (reference sequence). V was trimmed by 0 bases and J by 1 base, leaving 6 bases between them. This CDR3 is 14 amino acids long. CDR3 region: CASSLSGGQETQYF. CDR3 sequence (DNA): TGTGCCAGCAGTTTATCAGGGGGCCAAGAGACCCAGTACTTC.

V gene TRBV6-6 combines with J gene TRBJ1-3, with 12 bases that match TRBD1. CDR1 is MNHNY and CDR2 is SVGAGI in the germline V gene (reference sequence). The CDR3 is 16 residues long. The V and J ends lost 6 bases and 2 bases, in that order; junction bases with no gene match: 5. CDR3 protein: CASSRDRGRAGNTIYF. As DNA, the CDR3 is TGTGCCAGCAGCCGGGACAGGGGGCGAGCTGGAAACACCATATATTTT.

With respect to this clone: Compared with germline, one end of the junction differs, possibly owing to a read error. The chain has TRBV7-9 and TRBJ2-7; TRBD2 aligns across 8 bases. The CDR3 length is 17 residues. The germline gives CDR1 SEHNR, CDR2 FQNEAQ (reference sequence). Here the CDR3 reads CASSLWNSGAPSHEQYF. CDR3 in DNA: TGTGCCAGCAGCTTATGGAATAGCGGGGCCCCCTCCCACGAGCAGTACTTC.

The chain carries TRBV25-1 and TRBJ2-5; D possibly corresponds to TRBD1 (5 bases). The V end was cut by 5 bases, the J end by 3 bases, with 19 bases between. The CDR3 sequence is 16 residues long. The germline V gene encodes CDR1 MGHDK and CDR2 SYGVNS. The CDR3 region is CASSFKWGRGKETQYF. DNA of the CDR3: TGTGCCAGCAGTTTTAAGTGGGGTAGGGGCAAAGAGACCCAGTACTTC.

As for this clone: Other DNA sequences in the sample encode the same CDR3. The V gene is TRBV29-1, the J gene TRBJ2-5; 9 bases are a match to TRBD1. The CDR3 is 14 residues long. Germline values: CDR1 SQVTM, CDR2 ANQGSEA. After removal of 4 bases from V and 0 bases from J, the junction contained 3 bases not matched to a gene. In nucleotides, the CDR3 is TGCAGCGTTGCGACAGGGGGTTACCAAGAGACCCAGTACTTC. It yields the protein CSVATGGYQETQYF.

The rearrangement uses TRBV15 and TRBJ2-7; D could derive from TRBD1 or TRBD2 (5 bases each). The CDR3 length is 14 residues. CDR1 and CDR2 (germline): LNHNV, YYDKDF (reference sequence). The ends were cut back, 1 base at V and 3 bases at J, with 10 bases in the middle. The CDR3 protein is CATSRVRGSYEQYF. CDR3 nucleotides: TGTGCCACCAGCAGAGTTCGGGGCAGCTACGAGCAGTACTTC.

This clone was found once. The chain combines TRBV6-1 with TRBJ1-5; possible D gene TRBD1, 6 bases. Trimming cost V 4 bases and J 5 bases, with 21 bases left between them. The germline CDR1 and CDR2 sequences are MNHNS and SASEGT. The CDR3 has 17 amino acids. Here the CDR3 reads CASSAEINRGLYQPQHF. As DNA, the CDR3 is TGTGCCAGCAGTGCAGAGATAAACCGGGGGCTATATCAGCCCCAGCATTTT.

This sequence joins TRBV5-1 and TRBJ2-6; 12 nucleotides agree with TRBD2. The CDR3 consists of 18 residues. The trim removed 4 bases at V and 2 bases at J, leaving 7 bases unmatched. The germline CDR1 and CDR2 sequences are SGHRS and YFSETQ. This CDR3 reads CASSPAPSGGAGANVLTF. DNA of the CDR3: TGCGCCAGCAGCCCGGCCCCTAGCGGGGGGGCTGGGGCCAACGTCCTGACTTTC.

The V call is TRBV5-1, the J call TRBJ2-1; D perhaps matches TRBD1 (7 bases). Germline CDR1 is SGHRS and CDR2 is YFSETQ. The ends were cut back, 5 bases at V and 1 base at J, with 10 bases in the middle. The CDR3 loop spans 14 amino acids. For the CDR3, the DNA is TGCGCCAGCAGGGCGGGACAGTCCTACAATGAGCAGTTCTTC. Translation gives CASRAGQSYNEQFF.

The genes are TRBV18 and TRBJ2-5; D ambiguous. Germline V gene sequence: CDR1 KGHSH, CDR2 LQKENI. The V end lost 2 bases, the J end lost 1 base, and 5 bases lay between the germline ends. This CDR3 is 13 amino acids long. DNA for the CDR3: TGTGCCAGCTCACCATCGGGCCAAGAGACCCAGTACTTC. This sequence encodes CASSPSGQETQYF.

The chain combines TRBV5-1 with TRBJ2-3, with D possibly TRBD1 on 6 matching bases. The CDR3 covers 13 residues. Looked up from germline, CDR1 is SGHRS and CDR2 is YFSETQ. Trimming stripped 1 base from V and 6 bases from J, with 9 bases between. The chain's CDR3 is CASSLYQGDTQYF. As DNA, the CDR3 is TGCGCCAGCAGCTTGTATCAGGGGGATACGCAGTATTTT.

The rearrangement uses TRBV5-4 and TRBJ1-2; 8 bases are shared with TRBD1. The CDR3 is 13 amino acids. Trimming at V came to 5 bases and at J to 3 bases, leaving 3 bases not matched to a gene. Germline assignment: CDR1 SGHNT and CDR2 YYREEE (reference sequence). The CDR3 nucleotides are TGTGCCAGCAGGAAACAGGGGGACTATGGCTACACCTTC. Its translation: CASRKQGDYGYTF.

This chain joins TRBV5-1 and TRBJ2-7; no reliable D call. Germline CDR1 reads SGHRS; CDR2 reads YFSETQ. CDR3 length: 16 residues. With 3 bases removed from V and 0 bases from J, the gap between germline ends came to 16 bases. The CDR3 reads CASSSEAGRNSYEQYF. Here the CDR3 DNA reads TGCGCCAGCAGCTCGGAAGCAGGACGGAACTCCTACGAGCAGTACTTC. Filled out from reference TRBV5-1 and TRBJ2-7, the complete variable domain reads KAGVTQTPRYLIKTRGQQVTLSCSPISGHRSVSWYQQTPGQGLQFLFEYFSETQRNKGNFPGRFSGRQFSNSRSEMNVSTLELGDSALYLCASSSEAGRNSYEQYFGPGTRLTVT.

Concerning this clone: This CDR3 is also generated by other DNA sequences in the sample. The CDR3 DNA follows: TGCAGCGCTGGACAGGTGAACACTGAAGCTTTCTTT. Translated: CSAGQVNTEAFF. This chain uses TRBV29-1 with TRBJ1-1, with 7 bases identical to TRBD1. This CDR3 has 12 amino acids. CDR1 is SQVTM, CDR2 ANQGSEA, per germline. J gave up 0 bases and V 7 bases, and 2 bases lay outside the gene matches.

V and J are TRBV7-9 and TRBJ2-1; a possible D gene is TRBD2 (6 bases). The CDR3 loop spans 14 amino acids. CDR1 SEHNR and CDR2 FQNEAQ come from the germline V gene (reference sequence). Trimming took off 5 bases at V and 2 bases at J, with 10 bases between the two ends. The DNA of the CDR3 is TGTGCCAGCAGCGCCGGGGAGGCCTACAATGAGCAGTTCTTC. Amino acids: CASSAGEAYNEQFF.

The chain has TRBV5-4 and TRBJ2-2; the match to TRBD2 covers 11 bases. J gave up 5 bases and V 4 bases, and 7 bases lay outside the gene matches. This CDR3 comprises 16 residues. The germline CDR1 and CDR2 sequences are SGHNT and YYREEE (reference sequence). Here the CDR3 DNA reads TGTGCCAGCAGCATGCTAGCGGGAGGCCATACCGGGGAGCTGTTTTTT. Translation: CASSMLAGGHTGELFF.

The chain has TRBV6-5 and TRBJ2-2; 8 nucleotides agree with TRBD1. Germline V gives CDR1 MNHEY, CDR2 SVGAGI. V lost 6 bases, J lost 1 base, and 4 bases stayed unmatched. The CDR3 loop spans 15 amino acids. The CDR3 coding sequence is TGTGCCAGCAGCCCCGGGACAGGGAACACCGGGGAGCTGTTTTTT. This encodes CASSPGTGNTGELFF.

DNA of the CDR3: TGTGCCAGCAGCTTAGCGAGGGTGAACACTGAAGCTTTCTTT. Its translation is CASSLARVNTEAFF. The chain couples TRBV7-8 to TRBJ1-1; D is unclear. Germline CDR1 SGHVS, CDR2 FQNEAQ. The CDR3 covers 14 residues. V was trimmed by 0 bases and J by 0 bases, leaving 5 bases between them.

The rearrangement uses TRBV11-2 and TRBJ2-1, with D possibly called TRBD1 or TRBD2 (6 bases each). This CDR3 contains 14 residues. Trimming cost V 3 bases and J 8 bases, with 14 bases left between them. Germline CDR1 SGHAT, CDR2 FQNNGV. CDR3 nucleotides: TGTGCCAGCAGCTTCCGGGGGCCGGGGGATGAGCAGTTCTTC. This translates into CASSFRGPGDEQFF.

This chain links TRBV11-2 with TRBJ2-7; 8 bases fit TRBD1. From germline, CDR1 is SGHAT and CDR2 FQNNGV. This CDR3 region has 19 residues. V gave up 5 bases and J gave up 0 bases; unmatched junction bases: 18. The chain's CDR3 is CASSPLSGTGYRNSYEQYF. CDR3 nucleotide sequence: TGTGCCAGCAGCCCACTATCTGGGACAGGATATCGCAACTCCTACGAGCAGTACTTC.

This clone appeared a single time. The V gene is TRBV28, the J gene TRBJ2-5, with a possible D match to TRBD1 (5 bases). CDR1 MDHEN and CDR2 SYDVKM come from the germline V gene. The CDR3 is 13 residues long. V was clipped by 6 bases and J by 4 bases, with 12 bases between them. The CDR3 nucleotides are TGTGCCAGCAGCTTGGGTCAGGGAGAGACCCAGTACTTC. The encoded protein is CASSLGQGETQYF.

The chain has TRBV9 and TRBJ2-7, with unresolved D. Germline CDR1 SGDLS, CDR2 YYNGEE. The CDR3 runs 13 residues. V was pared by 3 bases and J by 2 bases, with 9 bases between. The CDR3 protein is CASSGISTYEQYF. The CDR3 DNA reads TGTGCCAGCAGCGGCATAAGCACCTACGAGCAGTACTTC. The full variable domain, its missing parts supplied by reference TRBV9 and TRBJ2-7, is DSGVTQTPKHLITATGQRVTLRCSPRSGDLSVYWYQQSLDQGLQFLIQYYNGEERAKGNILERFSAQQFPDLHSELNLSSLELGDSALYFCASSGISTYEQYFGPGTRLTVT.

V gene TRBV30 combines with J gene TRBJ2-1, with no clear D. Germline loops: CDR1 GTSNPN, CDR2 SVGIG (reference sequence). The length of the CDR3 is 15 residues. V lost 5 bases and J lost 0, with 14 bases in between. Here the CDR3 DNA reads TGTGCCTGGGATTACTACCGGAGCTCCTACAATGAGCAGTTCTTC. Residues: CAWDYYRSSYNEQFF.

This chain uses TRBV15 with TRBJ2-3, with unresolved D. The V end was cut by 1 base, the J end by 5 bases, with 7 bases between. CDR3 length: 13 amino acids. Germline CDR1 is LNHNV and CDR2 is YYDKDF (reference sequence). The CDR3 DNA reads as TGTGCCACCAGCAGAGTAGCAGAAGATACGCAGTATTTT. Amino acids: CATSRVAEDTQYF. Variable domain in full (rest from reference TRBV15 and TRBJ2-3): DAMVIQNPRYQVTQFGKPVTLSCSQTLNHNVMYWYQQKSSQAPKLLFHYYDKDFNNEADTPDNFQSRRPNTSFCFLDIRSPGLGDTAMYLCATSRVAEDTQYFGPGTRLTVL.

V and J are TRBV2 and TRBJ2-7; D gene unclear. The V end lost 6 bases, the J end lost 4 bases, and 19 bases lay between the germline ends. The germline gives CDR1 SNHLY, CDR2 FYNNEI. CDR3 length: 15 residues. CDR3 amino acids: CASREKVISGYEQYF. The DNA for the CDR3 is TGTGCCAGCAGAGAGAAGGTGATATCCGGGTACGAGCAGTACTTC.

This clone has more than one count but fewer than ten. The genes are TRBV11-2 and TRBJ2-3; D is undetermined. Trimming pared 5 bases from V and 0 bases from J, leaving 12 bases between. The CDR3 contains 15 residues. The germline V gene encodes CDR1 SGHAT and CDR2 FQNNGV. This chain's CDR3 is CASSSTSPSTDTQYF. In DNA, the CDR3 is TGTGCCAGCAGCAGCACATCACCTAGCACAGATACGCAGTATTTT.

The chain joins TRBV10-3 to TRBJ2-3; the D is unclear. Germline-derived CDR1 and CDR2 are ENHRY and SYGVKD. The CDR3 sequence is 13 residues long. Deletions cut 2 bases from V and 3 bases from J, with 6 bases between. CDR3 nucleotides: TGTGCCATCAGTGAGGTCGGAACAGATACGCAGTATTTT. Protein sequence: CAISEVGTDTQYF.

The rearrangement links TRBV4-3 to TRBJ1-5; D may be TRBD1 (6 bases). CDR1 is LGHNA and CDR2 is YSLEER in the germline V gene. The CDR3 runs 14 residues. Trimming removed 0 bases from V and 12 bases from J, with 15 bases in between. CDR3 protein: CASSQDLGQPNQHF. CDR3 sequence (DNA): TGCGCCAGCAGCCAAGATCTAGGACAGCCTAACCAGCATTTT.